These 28 T cell receptor beta chains originate from one sample sequenced in a study of Graves' ophthalmopathy and Graves' hyperthyroidism. CDR3 regions of TCR beta were amplified from RNA transcripts. HTBI primers primed a first-round RT-PCR, and a second-round multiplex PCR followed. TCRdb re-analysed the multiplex PCR reads in MiXCR, keeping a single row per CDR3 protein. Altogether 650,000 to 800,000 distinct CDR3 sequences are present, under 50% being singletons, with the ten largest covering more than 3%. Material: peripheral blood. All receptors derive from an adult man with Graves' ophthalmopathy.

This clonotype has a count of ten or more. The chain recombines TRBV7-2 with TRBJ1-1; 7 positions agree with TRBD1. The CDR3 loop spans 16 amino acids. J was trimmed by 0 bases and V by 0 bases; bases with no gene match: 4. Germline lookup yields CDR1 SGHTA and CDR2 FQGNSA. CDR3 in amino acids: CASSLAGQLMNTEAFF. The CDR3, as DNA: TGTGCCAGCAGCTTAGCGGGACAGCTCATGAACACTGAAGCTTTCTTT.

The chain is built from TRBV29-1 and TRBJ2-5; no reliable D call. Germline loops: CDR1 SQVTM, CDR2 ANQGSEA. The CDR3 loop spans 12 amino acids. V lost 8 bases, J lost 9 bases, and 19 bases lay in between. CDR3 loop: CSSESVDQPQYF. The CDR3 DNA reads TGCAGCTCTGAGAGTGTGGATCAGCCCCAGTACTTC.

This clonotype has a count of ten or more. This sequence joins TRBV7-8 and TRBJ2-7, with TRBD1 identical over 9 bases. The ends lost 3 bases at V and 0 bases at J; junction bases unmatched: 9. CDR1 is SGHVS, CDR2 FQNEAQ, per germline. The CDR3 is 17 amino acids. This CDR3 is CASSFLSRGQGSYEQYF. The CDR3 nucleotides read TGTGCCAGCAGCTTCTTGTCGCGGGGACAGGGCTCCTACGAGCAGTACTTC.

This clonotype was seen ten or more times. CDR3 protein: CASSVARDSQSSYNSPLHF. In DNA, the CDR3 is TGTGCCAGCAGTGTTGCGCGGGACAGCCAGAGCTCCTATAATTCACCCCTCCACTTT. The chain uses TRBV2 and TRBJ1-6; TRBD1 agrees at 7 bases. V shed 4 bases and J 0 bases; nucleotides not matched to a gene: 12. Germline V gene data show CDR1 as SNHLY and CDR2 as FYNNEI. This CDR3 is built from 19 residues.

This rearrangement joins TRBV4-1 to TRBJ2-7; D remains ambiguous. This CDR3 has 15 residues. Between the trimmed V and J ends, which lost 0 bases and 2 bases, there was a span of 11 bases. Germline V gene sequence: CDR1 MGHRA, CDR2 YSYEKL. This chain's CDR3 is CASSQEGIGPYEQYF. CDR3 in DNA: TGCGCCAGCAGCCAAGAAGGGATAGGGCCCTACGAGCAGTACTTC.

This CDR3 reads CASSERFVQGRNTIYF. CDR3 nucleotides: TGTGCCAGCAGTGAGCGATTCGTACAGGGGCGAAACACCATATATTTT. The chain uses TRBV7-2 and TRBJ1-3, with 7 bases matching TRBD1. The J segment lost 5 bases and the V segment lost 6 bases, leaving 13 bases of the junction unmatched. The CDR3 totals 16 residues. The V gene's germline CDR1 is SGHTA and CDR2 FQGNSA.

The CDR3 loop reads CASSEAGGLHSGNTIYF. DNA for the CDR3: TGTGCCAGCAGCGAAGCTGGGGGGCTACATAGTGGAAACACCATATATTTT. The rearrangement links TRBV5-6 to TRBJ1-3, with a tentative D call TRBD1 (6 bases). The CDR3 extends over 17 amino acids. Germline V gene lookup returns CDR1 SGHDT and CDR2 YYEEEE. Trimming took off 4 bases at V and 3 bases at J, with 20 bases between the two ends. The variable domain in full, with the rest retrieved from reference TRBV5-6 and TRBJ1-3, is DAGVTQSPTHLIKTRGQQVTLRCSPKSGHDTVSWYQQALGQGPQFIFQYYEEEERQRGNFPDRFSGHQFPNYSSELNVNALLLGDSALYLCASSEAGGLHSGNTIYFGEGSWLTVV.

In its sample, this clonotype was seen once. One base away lies a much larger clone, so this may be a sequencing read error. The chain couples TRBV2 to TRBJ1-3; D ambiguous. The CDR3 is 11 amino acids. Germline V CDR1 and CDR2: SNHLY, FYNNEI. DNA of the CDR3: TGTGCGGACGGCTCTGGAAACACCGTATATTTT. This encodes CADGSGNTVYF.

As for this clonotype: A much larger clonotype is one base distant, so this may be a read error. The chain joins TRBV7-3 to TRBJ2-5, with TRBD2 matching over 9 bases. Per the germline V gene, CDR1 is SGHTA and CDR2 is FQGTGA. The CDR3 sequence is 15 residues long. CDR3 sequence reads: CAGSSSGGHQETQYF. CDR3 nucleotide sequence: TGTGCCGGCAGCTCGAGCGGGGGGCACCAAGAGACCCAGTACTTC.

The table lists this clonotype with a count of one. The CDR3 ends on some other residue instead of the conserved phenylalanine or tryptophan, so this is likely a read error. The chain uses TRBV7-9 and TRBJ1-5; the match to TRBD1 covers 10 bases. The germline CDR1 and CDR2 sequences are SEHNR and FQNEAQ (reference sequence). The CDR3 has 15 amino acids. J was trimmed by 2 bases and V by 5 bases; bases with no gene match: 3. This chain's CDR3 is CASSAGTGGNQPQHC. For the CDR3, the DNA is TGTGCCAGCAGCGCCGGGACAGGGGGCAATCAGCCCCAGCATTGT.

V gene TRBV19 combines with J gene TRBJ1-2; perhaps TRBD1 as D (5 bases). The CDR3 has 15 residues. Germline loops: CDR1 LNHDA, CDR2 SQIVND (reference sequence). V dropped 1 base and J dropped 7 bases, with 16 bases sitting between them. This chain's CDR3 is CASSIGPGGTSGYTF. DNA for the CDR3: TGTGCCAGTAGTATAGGGCCCGGGGGAACGTCTGGCTACACCTTC.

The V call is TRBV27, the J call TRBJ1-2; no clear D. The CDR3 is 14 amino acids. Germline assignment: CDR1 MNHEY and CDR2 SMNVEV (reference sequence). V lost 5 bases to trimming and J lost 0 bases, with 10 bases between them. CDR3 sequence: CASSLTATNYGYTF. In nucleotides, the CDR3 is TGTGCCAGCAGTCTAACTGCCACTAACTATGGCTACACCTTC.

This clonotype came up many times. The V and J genes are TRBV25-1 and TRBJ1-4; D gene ambiguous. CDR3 size: 12 residues. Germline values: CDR1 MGHDK, CDR2 SYGVNS. V shed 2 bases and J shed 8 bases, with 6 bases lying between them. The DNA of the CDR3 is TGTGCCAGCAGTGAAAGAGGAGAAAAACTGTTTTTT. This encodes CASSERGEKLFF.

This clonotype has ten or more counts. V usage is TRBV5-1 and J usage is TRBJ1-2; D gene uncertain. Germline CDR1 reads SGHRS; CDR2 reads YFSETQ. There are 12 residues in the CDR3. Trimming stripped 4 bases from V and 6 bases from J, with 10 bases between. DNA for the CDR3: TGCGCCAGCAGCCCCCGGGGAGATGGCTACACCTTC. It codes for CASSPRGDGYTF. The whole variable domain, filled in from reference TRBV5-1 and TRBJ1-2, reads KAGVTQTPRYLIKTRGQQVTLSCSPISGHRSVSWYQQTPGQGLQFLFEYFSETQRNKGNFPGRFSGRQFSNSRSEMNVSTLELGDSALYLCASSPRGDGYTFGSGTRLTVV.

The genes are TRBV15 and TRBJ2-7, with TRBD2 identical over 7 bases. This CDR3 spans 14 amino acids. Germline V gene sequence: CDR1 LNHNV, CDR2 YYDKDF (reference sequence). V was pared by 5 bases and J by 7 bases, with 11 bases of the junction left unmatched. Written as DNA, the CDR3 is TGTGCCACCAGCCAAGGCCTAGCGGCGAGGGAGCAGTACTTC. The encoded protein is CATSQGLAAREQYF.

This clonotype has at least ten counts. The V and J genes are TRBV10-3 and TRBJ1-2, with D perhaps TRBD1 (5 bases). Germline V gene lookup returns CDR1 ENHRY and CDR2 SYGVKD. V was shortened by 7 bases and J by 5 bases, with 14 bases between the two germline ends. CDR3 length: 13 residues. The CDR3 DNA reads as TGTGCCATCAACCCGGGACCGTTATATGGCTACACCTTC. Translating it yields CAINPGPLYGYTF.

This clonotype was seen at least ten times. This chain joins TRBV10-3 and TRBJ2-5, with TRBD2 matching over 7 bases. CDR3 length: 16 amino acids. J was trimmed by 4 bases and V by 0 bases; bases with no gene match: 8. CDR1 ENHRY and CDR2 SYGVKD come from the germline V gene. The CDR3 DNA reads as TGTGCCATCAGTGAGTCGTTCAGCGGGGAAGGAGAGACCCAGTACTTC. Its translation is CAISESFSGEGETQYF.

This clonotype was detected many times. This chain joins TRBV11-2 and TRBJ1-5; 8 nucleotides agree with TRBD1. Trimming cost V 5 bases and J 4 bases; bases outside gene matches: 4. CDR1 is SGHAT, CDR2 FQNNGV, per germline. The CDR3 runs 14 residues. The CDR3 nucleotides are TGTGCCAGCAGCCTGACAGGGGCGAATCAGCCCCAGCATTTT. The encoded protein is CASSLTGANQPQHF.

About this clonotype itself: This sequence may be a read error, since a much larger clone differs from it by one base. It is likely a read error, because the conserved phenylalanine at the end of the CDR3 is missing. The V gene is TRBV9, the J gene TRBJ2-5; 8 nucleotides align to TRBD1. From germline, CDR1 is SGDLS and CDR2 YYNGEE. With V trimmed by 4 bases and J by 3 bases, 14 bases remained unmatched. This CDR3 has 17 residues. CDR3 residues: CASSFGQGRLSKETQYC. CDR3 nucleotides: TGTGCCAGCAGCTTTGGACAGGGCCGACTTTCGAAAGAGACCCAGTACTGC.

This clonotype was seen many times. This chain joins TRBV10-1 and TRBJ2-5; TRBD1 matches at 11 bases. The trim removed 6 bases at V and 7 bases at J, leaving 10 bases unmatched. CDR3 size: 15 residues. Germline CDR1 and CDR2: WNHNN and SYGVQD (reference sequence). The CDR3 loop reads CASRWTGGYSGTQYF. In nucleotides, the CDR3 is TGCGCCAGCAGATGGACAGGGGGCTACTCTGGGACCCAGTACTTC.

The sample holds many counts of this clonotype. CDR3 DNA: TGTGCCATCAGTCCCGGGGGGCAGGCGACCTATGGCTACACCTTC. Translation: CAISPGGQATYGYTF. The chain uses TRBV10-3 and TRBJ1-2, with D possibly TRBD1 on 6 matching bases. The CDR3 spans 15 residues. Germline CDR1 reads ENHRY; CDR2 reads SYGVKD. V was clipped by 5 bases and J by 4 bases, with 17 bases between them.

The chain carries TRBV19 and TRBJ2-1, with TRBD2 matching over 11 bases. The DNA end favors TRBJ2-7, so the J call may be wrong. There are 15 residues in the CDR3. Germline CDR1 LNHDA, CDR2 SQIVND (reference sequence). CDR3 region: CASSLTSGTGNEQYF. The CDR3 bases are TGTGCCAGTAGCCTGACTAGCGGGACGGGCAATGAGCAGTACTTC.

This clonotype was recorded at least ten times. The chain couples TRBV19 to TRBJ1-6; 7 positions agree with TRBD1. J gave up 7 bases and V 10 bases, and 10 bases lay outside the gene matches. Germline CDR1 reads LNHDA; CDR2 reads SQIVND (reference sequence). The CDR3 sequence is 14 residues long. DNA for the CDR3: TGTGCCACCTCCCAGGGGGGAGAAAATTCACCCCTCCACTTT. Protein sequence: CATSQGGENSPLHF.

This clonotype was counted at least ten times. This sequence joins TRBV7-2 and TRBJ2-6, with D hard to call. The CDR3 extends over 17 amino acids. Trimming pared 1 base from V and 0 bases from J, leaving 10 bases between. CDR1 SGHTA and CDR2 FQGNSA come from the germline V gene. In DNA, the CDR3 is TGTGCCAGCAGCTTAGTAGGGCAGTACTCTGGGGCCAACGTCCTGACTTTC. It is translated as CASSLVGQYSGANVLTF.

A few counts support this clonotype. This chain links TRBV9 with TRBJ1-3; possible D gene TRBD1, 6 bases. The ends were cut back, 7 bases at V and 4 bases at J, with 15 bases in the middle. The CDR3 has 14 amino acids. Per germline, CDR1 SGDLS and CDR2 YYNGEE. The CDR3 DNA is TGTGCCAGCGGGGTGGGGGGCACGGGAAACACCATATATTTT. It translates to CASGVGGTGNTIYF.

The rearrangement joins TRBV5-1 to TRBJ2-2, with D tentatively TRBD1 (6 bases). Trimming cost V 0 bases and J 9 bases, with 6 bases left between them. Germline-derived CDR1 and CDR2 are SGHRS and YFSETQ. The CDR3 contains 12 residues. The CDR3 sequence is CASSLGDRELFF. The CDR3, as DNA: TGCGCCAGCAGCTTGGGGGACAGGGAGCTGTTTTTT.

This clonotype was recorded many times. J is TRBJ1-2 and V is TRBV7-8, with TRBD1 identical over 8 bases. Germline CDR1 and CDR2: SGHVS and FQNEAQ. The length of the CDR3 is 17 residues. V shed 2 bases and J 6 bases; nucleotides not matched to a gene: 14. The CDR3 sequence is CASSLLQRTGSPDGYTF. The CDR3 coding sequence is TGTGCCAGCAGCTTATTGCAACGGACAGGGTCACCGGATGGCTACACCTTC.

This clonotype was recorded many times. V is TRBV4-1 and J is TRBJ2-7, with 7 bases aligning to TRBD2. The germline gives CDR1 MGHRA, CDR2 YSYEKL. V trimming: 1 base; J trimming: 7 bases; junction bases outside the gene matches: 7. This CDR3 contains 14 residues. CDR3 sequence reads: CASSQGREGEEQYF. The CDR3 nucleotides read TGCGCCAGCAGCCAAGGCAGGGAGGGCGAGGAGCAGTACTTC.